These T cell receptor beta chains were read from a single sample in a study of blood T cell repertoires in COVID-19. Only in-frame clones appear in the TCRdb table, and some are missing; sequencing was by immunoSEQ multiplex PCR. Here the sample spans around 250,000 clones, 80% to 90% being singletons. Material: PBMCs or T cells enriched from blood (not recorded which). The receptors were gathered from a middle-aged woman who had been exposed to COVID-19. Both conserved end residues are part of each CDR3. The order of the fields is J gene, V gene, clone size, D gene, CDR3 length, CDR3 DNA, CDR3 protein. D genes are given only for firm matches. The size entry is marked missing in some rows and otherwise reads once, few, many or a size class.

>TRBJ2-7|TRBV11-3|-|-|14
TGTGCCAGCAGCCCAGCGGGTTACTCCTACGAGCAGTACTTC
CASSPAGYSYEQYF
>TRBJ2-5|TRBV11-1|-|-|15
TGTGCCAGCAGCCCCGACGGACAGAGACAAGAGACCCAGTACTTC
CASSPDGQRQETQYF
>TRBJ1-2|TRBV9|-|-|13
TGTGCCAGCAGCGTGGGCCAGAACGATGGCTACACCTTC
CASSVGQNDGYTF
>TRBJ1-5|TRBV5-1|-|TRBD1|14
TGTGCCAGCAGCGTTGAAGGAGGGGGCCAGCCCCAGCATTTT
CASSVEGGGQPQHF
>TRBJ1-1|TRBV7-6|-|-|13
TGTGCCAGCAGCCCTCTTATGAACACTGAAGCTTTCTTT
CASSPLMNTEAFF
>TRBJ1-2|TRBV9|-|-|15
TGTGCCAGCAGCCCAACCGACAGACCTGACTATGGCTACACCTTC
CASSPTDRPDYGYTF
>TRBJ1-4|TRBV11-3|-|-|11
TGTGCCAGCAGCTCGGAGGGAAAACTGTTTTTT
CASSSEGKLFF
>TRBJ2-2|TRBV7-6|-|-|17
TGTGCCAGCAGCTTAGAGGTCGGGGGACGGAACACCGGGGAGCTGTTTTTT
CASSLEVGGRNTGELFF
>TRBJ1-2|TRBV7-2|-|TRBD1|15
TGTGCCAGCAGCTTACCGTCCCGGGACAGCTATGGCTACACCTTC
CASSLPSRDSYGYTF
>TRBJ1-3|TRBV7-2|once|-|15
TGTGCCAGCAGCTTTCAGGGAGGGTCTGGAAACACCATATATTTT
CASSFQGGSGNTIYF
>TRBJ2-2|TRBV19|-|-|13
TGTGCCAGTAGCGAGAGCGGAGCCGGGGAGCTGTTTTTT
CASSESGAGELFF
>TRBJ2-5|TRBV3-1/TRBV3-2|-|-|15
TGTGCCAGCAGCCAAGATGAGGAGGAGGGAGAGACCCAGTACTTC
CASSQDEEEGETQYF
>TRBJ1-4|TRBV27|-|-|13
TGTGCCAGCAGCCCGATTACAGGGCTAAAACTGTTTTTT
CASSPITGLKLFF
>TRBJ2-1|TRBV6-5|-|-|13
TGTGCCAGCAGTTCTGTCTTATACAATGAGCAGTTCTTC
CASSSVLYNEQFF
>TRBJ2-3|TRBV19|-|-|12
TGTGCCAGTAGTAAACGCGGCCATACGCAGTATTTT
CASSKRGHTQYF
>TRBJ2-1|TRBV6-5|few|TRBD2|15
TGTGCCAGCAGTTACGCGGGGGTCACCTACAATGAGCAGTTCTTC
CASSYAGVTYNEQFF
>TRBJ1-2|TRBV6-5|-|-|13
TGTGCCAGCCGGGGGGGTAGGAACTATGGCTACACCTTC
CASRGGRNYGYTF
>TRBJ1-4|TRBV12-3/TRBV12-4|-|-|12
TGTGCCAGCAGTTTATCGGGTGAAAAACTGTTTTTT
CASSLSGEKLFF
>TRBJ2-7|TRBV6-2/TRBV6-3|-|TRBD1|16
TGTGCCAGCAGTTACTCCCCGGGACAGGGTGGATCCGAGCAGTACTTC
CASSYSPGQGGSEQYF
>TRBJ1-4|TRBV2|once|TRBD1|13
TGTGCCAGCAGTGGGACAGGGGGGCTCAAACTGTTTTTT
CASSGTGGLKLFF
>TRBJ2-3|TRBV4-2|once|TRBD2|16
TGTGCCAGCAGCCAGTATTACGGGGGGGCGACAGATACGCAGTATTTT
CASSQYYGGATDTQYF
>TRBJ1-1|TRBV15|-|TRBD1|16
TGTGCCACCAGCATCGGGACAGGGTTATTCTACACTGAAGCTTTCTTT
CATSIGTGLFYTEAFF
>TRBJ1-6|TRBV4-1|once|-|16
TGCGCCAGCAGCCGGGCGGGGGGAGGATTGAATTCACCCCTCCACTTT
CASSRAGGGLNSPLHF
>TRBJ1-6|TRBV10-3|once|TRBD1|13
TGTGCCATCACTGGACAGGATAATTCACCCCTCCACTTT
CAITGQDNSPLHF
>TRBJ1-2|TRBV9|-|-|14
TGTGCCAGCAGCGTAGAACTAGGGAACTATGGCTACACCTTC
CASSVELGNYGYTF
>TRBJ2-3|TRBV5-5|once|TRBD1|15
TGTGCCAGCGGCCTGGGACAGGGATTCACAGATACGCAGTATTTT
CASGLGQGFTDTQYF
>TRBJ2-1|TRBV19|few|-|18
TGTGCCAGTTCATCTATCACTAGGCGCTCCTCGCGCTACAATGAGCAGTTCTTC
CASSSITRRSSRYNEQFF
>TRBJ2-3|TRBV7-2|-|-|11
TGTGCCAGCGGGCTCACAGATACGCAGTATTTT
CASGLTDTQYF
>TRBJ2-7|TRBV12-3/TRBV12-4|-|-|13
TGTGCCAGCAGTTTGCAGGGGCCCTACGAGCAGTACTTC
CASSLQGPYEQYF
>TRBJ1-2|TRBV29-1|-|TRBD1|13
TGCAGCGTTGAAGATGTACAGGGGGGGACTCGTACCTTC
CSVEDVQGGTRTF
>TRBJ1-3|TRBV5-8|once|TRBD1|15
TGTGCCAGCAGCTTTTCAGGGGGCTCGGGGGACACCATATATTTT
CASSFSGGSGDTIYF
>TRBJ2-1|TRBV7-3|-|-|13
TGTGCCAGCAGCTTAACTACATACAATGAGCAGTTCTTC
CASSLTTYNEQFF
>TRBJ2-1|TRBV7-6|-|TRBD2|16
TGTGCCAGCAGCTCCGGGACTAGCGGGAGGGGGGGTGAGCAGTTCTTC
CASSSGTSGRGGEQFF
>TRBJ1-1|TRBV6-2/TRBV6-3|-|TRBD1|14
TGTGCCAGCCGCCAAACAGGGGGATGGGTCGAAGCTTTCTTT
CASRQTGGWVEAFF